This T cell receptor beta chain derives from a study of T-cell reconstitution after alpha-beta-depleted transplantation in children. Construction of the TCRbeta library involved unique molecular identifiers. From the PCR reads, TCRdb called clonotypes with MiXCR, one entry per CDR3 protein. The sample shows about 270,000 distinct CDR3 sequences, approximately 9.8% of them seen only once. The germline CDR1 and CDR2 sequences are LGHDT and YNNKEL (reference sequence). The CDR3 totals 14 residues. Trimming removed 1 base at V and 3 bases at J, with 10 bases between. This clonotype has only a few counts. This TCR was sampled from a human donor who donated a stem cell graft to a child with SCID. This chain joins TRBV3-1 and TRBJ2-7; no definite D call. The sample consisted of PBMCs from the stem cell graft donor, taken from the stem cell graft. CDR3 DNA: TGTGCCAGCAGCCAAGGAGCCAACTTCTACGAGCAGTACTTC. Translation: CASSQGANFYEQYF.